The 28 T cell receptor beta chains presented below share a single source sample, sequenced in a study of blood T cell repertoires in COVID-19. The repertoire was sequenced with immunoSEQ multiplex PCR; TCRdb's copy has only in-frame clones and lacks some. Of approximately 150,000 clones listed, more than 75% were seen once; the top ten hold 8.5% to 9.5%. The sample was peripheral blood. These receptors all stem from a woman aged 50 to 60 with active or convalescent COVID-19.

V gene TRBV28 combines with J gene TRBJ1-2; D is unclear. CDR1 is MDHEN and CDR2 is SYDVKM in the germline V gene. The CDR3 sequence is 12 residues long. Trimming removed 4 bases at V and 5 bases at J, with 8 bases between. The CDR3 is CASSSYLYGYTF. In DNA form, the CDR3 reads TGTGCCAGCAGTTCTTATCTGTATGGCTACACCTTC.

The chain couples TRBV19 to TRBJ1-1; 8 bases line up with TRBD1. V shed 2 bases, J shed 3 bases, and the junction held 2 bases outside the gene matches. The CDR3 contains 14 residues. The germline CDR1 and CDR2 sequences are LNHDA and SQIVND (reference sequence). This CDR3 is CASSIQGAHTEAFF. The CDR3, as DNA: TGTGCCAGTAGTATACAGGGGGCGCACACTGAAGCTTTCTTT.

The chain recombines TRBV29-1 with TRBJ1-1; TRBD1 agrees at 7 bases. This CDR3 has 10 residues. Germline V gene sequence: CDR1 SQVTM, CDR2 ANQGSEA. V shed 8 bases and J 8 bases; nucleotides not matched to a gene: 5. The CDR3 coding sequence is TGCAGCACTGAAGGGGGCGAAGCTTTCTTT. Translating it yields CSTEGGEAFF.

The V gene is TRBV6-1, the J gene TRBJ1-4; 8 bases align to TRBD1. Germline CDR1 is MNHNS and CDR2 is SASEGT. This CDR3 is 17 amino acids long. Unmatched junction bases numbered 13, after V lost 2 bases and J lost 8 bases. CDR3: CASSEPGQGPPGEKLFF. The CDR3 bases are TGTGCCAGCAGTGAACCTGGACAGGGTCCACCGGGGGAAAAACTGTTTTTT.

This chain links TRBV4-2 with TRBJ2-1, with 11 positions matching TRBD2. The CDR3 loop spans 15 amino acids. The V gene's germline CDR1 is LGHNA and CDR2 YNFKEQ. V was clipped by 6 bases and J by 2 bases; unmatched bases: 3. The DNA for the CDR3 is TGTGCCAGCAGTCTGACTAGCGGGGCCTACAATGAGCAGTTCTTC. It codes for CASSLTSGAYNEQFF.

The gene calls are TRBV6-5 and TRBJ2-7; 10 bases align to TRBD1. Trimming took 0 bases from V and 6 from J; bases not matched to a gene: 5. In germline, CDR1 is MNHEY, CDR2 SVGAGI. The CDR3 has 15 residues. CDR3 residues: CASSYSGTGASEQYF. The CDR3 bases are TGTGCCAGCAGTTACTCCGGGACAGGGGCTAGCGAGCAGTACTTC.

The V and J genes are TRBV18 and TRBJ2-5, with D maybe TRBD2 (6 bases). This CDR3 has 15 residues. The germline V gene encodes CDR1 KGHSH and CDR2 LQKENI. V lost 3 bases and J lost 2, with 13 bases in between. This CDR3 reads CASSPLAMAQETQYF. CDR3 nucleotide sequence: TGTGCCAGCTCACCTCTAGCGATGGCGCAAGAGACCCAGTACTTC. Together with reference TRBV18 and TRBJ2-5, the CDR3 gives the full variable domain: NAGVMQNPRHLVRRRGQEARLRCSPMKGHSHVYWYRQLPEEGLKFMVYLQKENIIDESGMPKERFSAEFPKEGPSILRIQQVVRGDSAAYFCASSPLAMAQETQYFGPGTRLLVL.

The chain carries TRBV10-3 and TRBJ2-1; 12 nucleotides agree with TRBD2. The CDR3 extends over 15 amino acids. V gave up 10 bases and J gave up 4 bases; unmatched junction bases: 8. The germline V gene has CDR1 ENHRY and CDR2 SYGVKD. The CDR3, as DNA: TGTGCCAGCCATGGGGGGACTAGCGGGTACAATGAGCAGTTCTTC. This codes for CASHGGTSGYNEQFF.

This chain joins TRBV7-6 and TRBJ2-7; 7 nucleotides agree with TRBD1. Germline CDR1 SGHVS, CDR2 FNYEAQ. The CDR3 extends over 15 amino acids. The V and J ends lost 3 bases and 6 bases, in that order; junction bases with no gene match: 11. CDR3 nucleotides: TGTGCCAGCAGCTTCCGGGACAGTGGGTCGGGCGAGCAGTACTTC. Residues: CASSFRDSGSGEQYF.

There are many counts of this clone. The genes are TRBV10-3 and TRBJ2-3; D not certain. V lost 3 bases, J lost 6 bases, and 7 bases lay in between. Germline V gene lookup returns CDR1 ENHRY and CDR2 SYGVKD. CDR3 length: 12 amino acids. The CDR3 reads CAISELRDTQYF. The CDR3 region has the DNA TGTGCCATCAGTGAACTTCGGGATACGCAGTATTTT.

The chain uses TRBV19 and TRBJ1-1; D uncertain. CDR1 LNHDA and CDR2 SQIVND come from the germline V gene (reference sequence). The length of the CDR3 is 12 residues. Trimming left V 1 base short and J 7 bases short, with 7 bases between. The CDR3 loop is CASSIVESEAFF. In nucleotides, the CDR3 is TGTGCCAGTAGTATAGTCGAGAGTGAAGCTTTCTTT.

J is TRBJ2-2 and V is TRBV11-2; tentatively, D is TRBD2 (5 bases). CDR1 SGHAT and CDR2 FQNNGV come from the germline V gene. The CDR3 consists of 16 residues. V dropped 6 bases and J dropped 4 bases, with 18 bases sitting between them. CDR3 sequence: CASREVGLVGTGELFF. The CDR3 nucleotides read TGTGCCAGCAGGGAGGTCGGGCTGGTTGGCACCGGGGAGCTGTTTTTT.

CDR3 bases: TGCAGCGTGTCGCCAGCGGATGAGACCCAGTACTTC. Protein product: CSVSPADETQYF. The chain employs TRBV29-1 and TRBJ2-5; D possibly corresponds to TRBD2 (5 bases). V was trimmed by 6 bases and J by 5 bases, leaving 13 bases between them. The CDR3 extends over 12 amino acids. The germline gives CDR1 SQVTM, CDR2 ANQGSEA.

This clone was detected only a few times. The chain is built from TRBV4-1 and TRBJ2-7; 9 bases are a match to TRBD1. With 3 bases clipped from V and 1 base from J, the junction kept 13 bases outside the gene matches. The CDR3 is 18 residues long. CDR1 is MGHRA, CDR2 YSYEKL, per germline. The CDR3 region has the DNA TGCGCCAGCAGCCAGTATTTTTTTCCGGGACAGGGTTCCTACGAGCAGTACTTC. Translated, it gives CASSQYFFPGQGSYEQYF.

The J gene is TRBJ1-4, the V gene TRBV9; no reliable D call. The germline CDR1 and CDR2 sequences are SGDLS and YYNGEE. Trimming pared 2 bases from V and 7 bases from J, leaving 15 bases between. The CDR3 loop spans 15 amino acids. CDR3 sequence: CASSVAGGLGEKLFF. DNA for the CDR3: TGTGCCAGCAGCGTCGCGGGAGGGTTAGGTGAAAAACTGTTTTTT.

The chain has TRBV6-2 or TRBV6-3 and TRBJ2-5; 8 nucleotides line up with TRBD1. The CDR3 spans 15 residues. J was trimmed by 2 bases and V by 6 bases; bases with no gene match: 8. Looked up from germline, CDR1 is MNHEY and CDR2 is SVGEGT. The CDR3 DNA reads TGTGCCAGCAGCCCCGGACAGGGAAGACAAGAGACCCAGTACTTC. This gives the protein CASSPGQGRQETQYF.

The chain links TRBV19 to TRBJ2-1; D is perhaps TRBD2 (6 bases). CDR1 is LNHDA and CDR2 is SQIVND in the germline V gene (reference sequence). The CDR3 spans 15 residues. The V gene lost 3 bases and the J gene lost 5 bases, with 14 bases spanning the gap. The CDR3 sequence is CASSIGGSRHNEQFF. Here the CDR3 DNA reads TGTGCCAGTAGTATTGGAGGGAGTAGACACAATGAGCAGTTCTTC.

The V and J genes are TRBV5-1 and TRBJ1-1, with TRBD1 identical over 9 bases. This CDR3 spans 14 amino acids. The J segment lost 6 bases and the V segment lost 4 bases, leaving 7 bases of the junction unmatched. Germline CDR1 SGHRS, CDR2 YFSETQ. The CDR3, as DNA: TGCGCCAGCAGCCAGGGACAGGGATGGGCTGAAGCTTTCTTT. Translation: CASSQGQGWAEAFF. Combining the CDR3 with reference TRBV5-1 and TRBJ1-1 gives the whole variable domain KAGVTQTPRYLIKTRGQQVTLSCSPISGHRSVSWYQQTPGQGLQFLFEYFSETQRNKGNFPGRFSGRQFSNSRSEMNVSTLELGDSALYLCASSQGQGWAEAFFGQGTRLTVV.

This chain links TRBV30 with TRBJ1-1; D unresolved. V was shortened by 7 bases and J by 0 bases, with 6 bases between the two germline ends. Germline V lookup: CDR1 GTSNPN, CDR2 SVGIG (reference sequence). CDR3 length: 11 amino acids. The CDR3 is CASSVNTEAFF. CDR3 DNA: TGTGCCTCATCAGTGAACACTGAAGCTTTCTTT.

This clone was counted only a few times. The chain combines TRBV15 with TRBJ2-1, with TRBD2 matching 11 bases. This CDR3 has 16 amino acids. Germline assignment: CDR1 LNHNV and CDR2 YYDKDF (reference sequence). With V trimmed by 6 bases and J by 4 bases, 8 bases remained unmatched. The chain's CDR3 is CATRNRLAGLYNEQFF. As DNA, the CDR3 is TGTGCCACCAGAAACCGACTAGCGGGACTATACAATGAGCAGTTCTTC.

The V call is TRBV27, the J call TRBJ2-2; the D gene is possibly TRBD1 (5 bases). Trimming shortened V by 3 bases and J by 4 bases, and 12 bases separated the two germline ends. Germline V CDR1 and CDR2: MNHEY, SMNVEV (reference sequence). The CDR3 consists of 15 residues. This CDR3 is CASSLGQGTTGELFF. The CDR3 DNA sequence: TGTGCCAGCAGTTTGGGGCAGGGTACCACCGGGGAGCTGTTTTTT.

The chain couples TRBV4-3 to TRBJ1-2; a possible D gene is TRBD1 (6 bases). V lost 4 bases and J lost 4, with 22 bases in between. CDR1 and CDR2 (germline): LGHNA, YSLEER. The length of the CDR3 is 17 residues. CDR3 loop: CASSPPAGGHEIYGYTF. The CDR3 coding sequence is TGCGCCAGCAGCCCACCCGCGGGGGGGCACGAAATCTATGGCTACACCTTC.

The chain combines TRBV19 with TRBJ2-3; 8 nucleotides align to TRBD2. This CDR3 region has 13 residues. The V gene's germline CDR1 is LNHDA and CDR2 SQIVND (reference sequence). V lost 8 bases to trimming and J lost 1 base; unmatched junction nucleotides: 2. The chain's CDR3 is CASGSGGTDTQYF. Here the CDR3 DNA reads TGTGCCAGTGGTAGCGGGGGCACAGATACGCAGTATTTT.

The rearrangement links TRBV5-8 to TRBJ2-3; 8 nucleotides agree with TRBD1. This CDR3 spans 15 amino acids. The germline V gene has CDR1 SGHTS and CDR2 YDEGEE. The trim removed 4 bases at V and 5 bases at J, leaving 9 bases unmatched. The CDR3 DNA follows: TGTGCCAGCAGCCCTGGACAGGGTGTTGGAGATACGCAGTATTTT. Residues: CASSPGQGVGDTQYF.

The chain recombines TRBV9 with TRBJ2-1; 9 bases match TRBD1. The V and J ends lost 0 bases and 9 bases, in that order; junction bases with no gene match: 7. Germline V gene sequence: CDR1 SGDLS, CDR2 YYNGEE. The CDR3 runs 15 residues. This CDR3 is CASSVETTGGGEQFF. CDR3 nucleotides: TGTGCCAGCAGCGTAGAAACTACAGGGGGCGGTGAGCAGTTCTTC.

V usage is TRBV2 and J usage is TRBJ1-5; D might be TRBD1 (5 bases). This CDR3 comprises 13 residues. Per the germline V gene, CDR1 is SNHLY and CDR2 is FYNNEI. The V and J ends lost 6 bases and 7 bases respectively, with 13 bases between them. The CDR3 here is CASRTDLGQPQHF. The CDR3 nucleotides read TGTGCCAGCAGGACAGATTTGGGGCAGCCCCAGCATTTT.

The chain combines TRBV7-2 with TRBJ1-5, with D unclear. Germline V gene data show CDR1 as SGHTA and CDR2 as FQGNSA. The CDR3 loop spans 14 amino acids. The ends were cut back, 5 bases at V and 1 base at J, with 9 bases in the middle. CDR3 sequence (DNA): TGTGCCAGCAGCCTCTGGGCAAGCAATCAGCCCCAGCATTTT. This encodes CASSLWASNQPQHF.

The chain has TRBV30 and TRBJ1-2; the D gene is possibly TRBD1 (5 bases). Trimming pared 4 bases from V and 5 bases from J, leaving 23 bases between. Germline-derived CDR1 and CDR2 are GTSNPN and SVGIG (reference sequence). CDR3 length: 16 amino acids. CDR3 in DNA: TGTGCCTGGATCGGGGGAACAACCCTTACACTTTATGGCTACACCTTC. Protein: CAWIGGTTLTLYGYTF.